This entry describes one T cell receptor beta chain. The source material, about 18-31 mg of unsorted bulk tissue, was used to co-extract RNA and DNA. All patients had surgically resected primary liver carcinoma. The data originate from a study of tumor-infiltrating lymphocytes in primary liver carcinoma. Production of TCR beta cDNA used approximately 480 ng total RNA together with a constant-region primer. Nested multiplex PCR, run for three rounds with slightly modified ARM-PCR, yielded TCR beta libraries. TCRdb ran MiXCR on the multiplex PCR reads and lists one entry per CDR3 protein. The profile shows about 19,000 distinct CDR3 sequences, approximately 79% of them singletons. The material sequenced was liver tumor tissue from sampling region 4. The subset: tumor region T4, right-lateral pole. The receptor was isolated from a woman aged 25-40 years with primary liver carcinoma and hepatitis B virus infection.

The CDR3 reads CASSQEHLGQGPREQYF. The CDR3 DNA follows: TGTGCCAGCAGCCAGGAACACCTAGGACAGGGACCGCGCGAGCAGTACTTC. V usage is TRBV4-2 and J usage is TRBJ2-7; 8 positions match TRBD1. This CDR3 has 17 residues. Germline V gives CDR1 LGHNA, CDR2 YNFKEQ. With V trimmed by 3 bases and J by 6 bases, 16 bases remained unmatched.